This TCR beta chain was retrieved from a study of glioma-infiltrating T cells after dendritic cell vaccination (dated by TCRdb to 2016 to 2017). Looking at the study overall: Of the roughly 15 glioblastoma patients in the cohort, all drawn from Phase I and II dendritic cell vaccination trials, 9 were newly diagnosed and 6 had recurrent disease. Between about 2002 and 2013, the patients were given dendritic cell vaccination pulsed with autologous tumor lysate. To make the vaccine, monocyte-derived dendritic cells were cultured for approximately 7 days with IL-4 and GM-CSF and then pulsed overnight with autologous tumor lysate. Each patient got three intradermal injections of the dendritic cell vaccine, spaced at biweekly intervals, in the arm below the axilla. In glioblastoma patients vaccinated with dendritic cells, deep sequencing of TCR beta CDR3 regions served to measure tumor-infiltrating lymphocyte content and to compare repertoires between tumor and blood. Survival after dendritic cell vaccination was correlated with TCR sequencing metrics such as TIL content and the overlap between tumor and blood repertoires. Findings and caveats that apply to the study as a whole: The cohort was small and heterogeneous, few patients had complete blood and tumor sets, and even fewer had initial-recurrent tumor pairs. No direct relationship between TCR clonality and survival was found, suggesting a diverse polyclonal response may matter. The response model built on TCR overlap across three groups was characterized as speculative, with prospective validation still needed. After dendritic cell vaccination, a higher estimated pretreatment TIL content predicted longer time to progression and longer overall survival.

Trimming removed 2 bases from V and 5 bases from J; the gene matches leave 7 bases unexplained. The germline V gene (reference sequence) supplies CDR1 GTSNPN and CDR2 SVGIG. The CDR3 holds 15 amino acids from the cysteine to the phenylalanine. Here the CDR3 DNA is all that survives: 45 bases in frame from base 1. On this clone: What this receptor recognizes is not known. No much larger clonotype is one base removed from it; base qualities were not supplied.

Patients were selected on the basis of adequate residual fresh-frozen tumor tissue and more than two years of available survival data. Molecular status otherwise varied across the glioblastoma patients, but none of them carried an isocitrate dehydrogenase mutation. PBMC were collected before vaccination, two weeks after the third vaccination, and at tumor progression if progression occurred. The Qiagen DNeasy Blood extraction Kit was used for extraction of genomic DNA. TCRB CDR3 regions were amplified from about 2 ug genomic DNA, or all available DNA if less, using the immunoSEQ assay. For multiplex PCR, 60 forward primers for TCR V beta segments and 13 reverse primers for J beta segments were used. To estimate the number of reads per starting template, synthetic control templates were added to each sample at limiting dilution. Reads of 87 bp were generated by sequencing on the Illumina HiSeq System. In the source study's methods: To remove PCR and sequencing errors, closely related sequences were merged with a nearest neighbor algorithm. TCR overlap was measured as the percentage of unique tumor TCR beta sequences that were also present in the peripheral blood of the same patient. Drawn from immuneACCESS, this table holds only the in-frame rearrangements with V and J called that TCRdb kept. Clones are partly lost; checked studies trace under half to an unresolved V gene and leave the rest unexplained. V, J and clone size derive from that table, while D and trimming were established from the DNA sequence. Counted in this sample were roughly 90,000 clones; under 90% of them appeared once. The ten largest clones represent approximately 14% of the sample.

The sequence links TRBV30 to TRBJ1-5; 9 central bases correspond to TRBD1. This sequence was found in a human donor with glioblastoma. The specimen comprised blood, sampled before dendritic cell vaccination. DNA sequence: TGTGCCTGGAGTCCACAGGGGGCGAATTATCAGCCCCAGCATTTT. This is translated as CAWSPQGANYQPQHF.